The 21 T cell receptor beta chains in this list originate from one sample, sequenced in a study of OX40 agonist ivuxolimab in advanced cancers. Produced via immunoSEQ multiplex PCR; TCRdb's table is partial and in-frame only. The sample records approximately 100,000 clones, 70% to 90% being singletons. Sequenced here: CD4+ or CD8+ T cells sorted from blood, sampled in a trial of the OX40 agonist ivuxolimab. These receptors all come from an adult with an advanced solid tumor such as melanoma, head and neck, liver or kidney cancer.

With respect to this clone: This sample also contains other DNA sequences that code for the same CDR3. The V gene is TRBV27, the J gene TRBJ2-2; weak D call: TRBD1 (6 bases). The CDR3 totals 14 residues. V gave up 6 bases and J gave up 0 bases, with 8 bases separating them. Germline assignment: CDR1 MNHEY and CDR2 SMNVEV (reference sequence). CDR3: CASRPGANTGELFF. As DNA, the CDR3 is TGTGCCAGCAGACCAGGGGCGAACACCGGGGAGCTGTTTTTT.

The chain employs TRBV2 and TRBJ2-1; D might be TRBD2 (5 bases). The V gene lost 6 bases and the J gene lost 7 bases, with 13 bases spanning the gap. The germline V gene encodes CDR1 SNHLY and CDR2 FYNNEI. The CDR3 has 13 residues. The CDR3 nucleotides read TGTGCCAGCAGGGCCTGGACTGTTAATGAGCAGTTCTTC. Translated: CASRAWTVNEQFF.

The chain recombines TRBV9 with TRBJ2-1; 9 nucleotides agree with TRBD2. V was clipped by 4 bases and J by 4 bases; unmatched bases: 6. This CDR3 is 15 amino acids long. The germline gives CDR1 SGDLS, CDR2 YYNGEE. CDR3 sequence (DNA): TGTGCCAGCAGCCAAAGCGGGGGGTATTACAATGAGCAGTTCTTC. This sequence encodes CASSQSGGYYNEQFF.

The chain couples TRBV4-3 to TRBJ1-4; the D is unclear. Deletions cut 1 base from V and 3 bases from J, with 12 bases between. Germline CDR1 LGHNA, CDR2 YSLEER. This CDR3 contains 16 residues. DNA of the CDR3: TGCGCCAGCAGCCAAGGATCAGCCAGACCTAATGAAAAACTGTTTTTT. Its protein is CASSQGSARPNEKLFF.

Here the CDR3 DNA reads TGCAGCGGTGGCGGCAGAATGAACACTGAAGCTTTCTTT. Residues: CSGGGRMNTEAFF. The chain carries TRBV29-1 and TRBJ1-1; no clear D. The V gene's germline CDR1 is SQVTM and CDR2 ANQGSEA. V was cut by 7 bases and J by 0 bases, with 12 bases left in between. The CDR3 is 13 residues long.

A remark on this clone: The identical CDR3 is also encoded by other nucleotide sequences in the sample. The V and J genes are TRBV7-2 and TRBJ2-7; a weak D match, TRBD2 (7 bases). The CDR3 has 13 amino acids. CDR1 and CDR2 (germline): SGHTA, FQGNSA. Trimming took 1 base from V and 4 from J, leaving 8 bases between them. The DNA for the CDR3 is TGTGCCAGCAGCTTAGAGGGGGGGTACGAGCAGTACTTC. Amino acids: CASSLEGGYEQYF.

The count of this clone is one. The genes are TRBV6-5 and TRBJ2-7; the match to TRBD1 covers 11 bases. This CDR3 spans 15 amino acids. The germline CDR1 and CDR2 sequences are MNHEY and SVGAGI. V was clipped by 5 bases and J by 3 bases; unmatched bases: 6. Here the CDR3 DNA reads TGTGCCAGCAGTCCTGGGACAGGGGGTCTCTACGAGCAGTACTTC. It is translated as CASSPGTGGLYEQYF.

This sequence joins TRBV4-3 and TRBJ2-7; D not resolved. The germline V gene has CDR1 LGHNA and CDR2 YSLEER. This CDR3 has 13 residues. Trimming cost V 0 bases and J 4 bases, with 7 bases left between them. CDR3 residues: CASSQDIRYEQYF. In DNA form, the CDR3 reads TGCGCCAGCAGCCAAGATATTAGATACGAGCAGTACTTC.

CDR3 nucleotide sequence: TGTGCCAGTAGTAAATATTCCGGGACAGGGAGCCCTAATGAAAAACTGTTTTTT. It codes for CASSKYSGTGSPNEKLFF. This chain links TRBV19 with TRBJ1-4; 9 bases match TRBD1. The CDR3 extends over 18 amino acids. CDR1 and CDR2 (germline): LNHDA, SQIVND (reference sequence). Trimming at V came to 4 bases and at J to 3 bases, leaving 12 bases not matched to a gene.

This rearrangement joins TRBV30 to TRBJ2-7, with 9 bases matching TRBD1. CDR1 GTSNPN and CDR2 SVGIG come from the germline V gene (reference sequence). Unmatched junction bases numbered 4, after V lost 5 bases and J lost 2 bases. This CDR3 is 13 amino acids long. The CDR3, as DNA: TGTGCCTGGGGGAGACAGGGGGCCTACGAGCAGTACTTC. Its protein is CAWGRQGAYEQYF.

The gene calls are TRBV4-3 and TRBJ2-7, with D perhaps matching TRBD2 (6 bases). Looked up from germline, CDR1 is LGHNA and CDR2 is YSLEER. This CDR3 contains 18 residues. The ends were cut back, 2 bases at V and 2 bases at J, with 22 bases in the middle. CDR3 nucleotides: TGCGCCAGCAGCCAATCCCTCGCCCCTGCCGGGACTCCCTACGAGCAGTACTTC. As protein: CASSQSLAPAGTPYEQYF.

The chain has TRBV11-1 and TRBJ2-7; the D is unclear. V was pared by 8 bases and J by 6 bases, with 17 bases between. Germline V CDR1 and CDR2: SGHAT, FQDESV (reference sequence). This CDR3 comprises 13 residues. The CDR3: CASRPVGQSEQYF. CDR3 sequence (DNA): TGTGCCAGCCGGCCCGTAGGGCAGAGCGAGCAGTACTTC.

The chain's CDR3 is CASSLGQRSSYEQYF. The CDR3 nucleotides are TGTGCCAGCAGCTTAGGACAGCGGAGCTCCTACGAGCAGTACTTC. The rearrangement joins TRBV7-6 to TRBJ2-7; D is perhaps TRBD1 or TRBD2 (5 bases each). The germline CDR1 and CDR2 sequences are SGHVS and FNYEAQ. Deletions cut 1 base from V and 0 bases from J, with 10 bases between. The CDR3 is 15 amino acids.

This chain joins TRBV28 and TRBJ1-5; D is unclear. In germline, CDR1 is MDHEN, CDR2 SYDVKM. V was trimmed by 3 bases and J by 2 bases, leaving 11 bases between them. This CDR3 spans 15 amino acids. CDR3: CASSLFGRGNQPQHF. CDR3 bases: TGTGCCAGCAGTTTGTTCGGCCGGGGCAATCAGCCCCAGCATTTT.

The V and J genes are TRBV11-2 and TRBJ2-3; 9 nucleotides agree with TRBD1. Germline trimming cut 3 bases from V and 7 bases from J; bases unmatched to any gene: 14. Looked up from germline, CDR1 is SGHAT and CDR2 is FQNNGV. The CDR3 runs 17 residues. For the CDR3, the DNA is TGTGCCAGCAGCTTGCTGACCGGGACAGGGATGCTACATACGCAGTATTTT. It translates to CASSLLTGTGMLHTQYF.

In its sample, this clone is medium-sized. CDR3 in DNA: TGTGCCAGCAGCTCGGGACGGGGTGGGGGGAATTCACCCCTCCACTTT. Encoded protein: CASSSGRGGGNSPLHF. The chain has TRBV7-9 and TRBJ1-6; tentative D call: TRBD1 (5 bases). V was trimmed by 4 bases and J by 7 bases, leaving 17 bases between them. The CDR3 totals 16 residues. Germline V lookup: CDR1 SEHNR, CDR2 FQNEAQ (reference sequence).

CDR3 DNA sequence: TGCGCCAGCAGCTCCGCCTGGGGGGCGGAAGATACGCAGTATTTT. It is translated as CASSSAWGAEDTQYF. The V gene is TRBV5-1, the J gene TRBJ2-3; the D call may be TRBD1 or TRBD2 (6 bases each). This CDR3 has 15 amino acids. Trimming removed 3 bases at V and 5 bases at J, with 16 bases between. Germline CDR1 SGHRS, CDR2 YFSETQ.

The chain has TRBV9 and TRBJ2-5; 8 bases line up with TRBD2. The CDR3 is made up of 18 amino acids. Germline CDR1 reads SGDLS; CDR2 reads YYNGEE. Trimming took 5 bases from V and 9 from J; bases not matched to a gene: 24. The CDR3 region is CASSSGRAGEPRGVAQYF. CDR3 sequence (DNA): TGTGCCAGCAGTTCCGGCCGAGCGGGGGAGCCGAGGGGGGTGGCCCAGTACTTC.

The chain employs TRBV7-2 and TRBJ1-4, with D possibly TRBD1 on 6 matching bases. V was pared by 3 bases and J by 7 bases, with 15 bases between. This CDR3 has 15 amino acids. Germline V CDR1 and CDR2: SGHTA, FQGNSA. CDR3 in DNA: TGTGCCAGCAGCTTGACAGGCCAGAAGGGTGAAAAACTGTTTTTT. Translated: CASSLTGQKGEKLFF.

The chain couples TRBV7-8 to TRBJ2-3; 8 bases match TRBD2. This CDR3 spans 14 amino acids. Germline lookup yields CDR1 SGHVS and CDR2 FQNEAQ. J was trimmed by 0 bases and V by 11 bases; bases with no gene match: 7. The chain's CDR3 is CAGAGGRSTDTQYF. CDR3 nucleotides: TGTGCCGGCGCGGGGGGCCGGAGCACAGATACGCAGTATTTT.

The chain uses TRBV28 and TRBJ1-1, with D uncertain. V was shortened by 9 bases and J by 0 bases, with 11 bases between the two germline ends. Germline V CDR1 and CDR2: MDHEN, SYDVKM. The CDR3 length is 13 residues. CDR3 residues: CASLDRMNTEAFF. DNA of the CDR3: TGTGCCAGTCTGGACCGAATGAACACTGAAGCTTTCTTT.